A selection of T cell receptor beta chains follows, all from one sample in a study of T cell responses to AZD1222 COVID-19 vaccine. The protocol was immunoSEQ multiplex PCR, while the TCRdb copy is restricted to in-frame clones and leaves out a portion. The data show over 100,000 clones, 86% seen once. Source: peripheral blood, taken on day 0 of AZD1222 vaccination. These receptor sequences come from an adult in good health. The CDR3 runs from the conserved cysteine through the conserved F or W. D genes are given only for firm matches. Part of the rows lack a size; the others show once, few, many or a class for expanded clones.

j_gene | d_gene | abundance | v_gene | CDR3nt | CDR3aa
TRBJ1-4 | NA | NA | TRBV7-9 | TGTGCCAGCACTGGGGTGGAGGGCCAAAAACTGTTTTTT | CASTGVEGQKLFF
TRBJ1-6 | NA | NA | TRBV27 | TGTGCCAGCAGTTTAAGCCCCCATTCACCCCTCCACTTT | CASSLSPHSPLHF
TRBJ2-7 | TRBD1 | NA | TRBV5-6 | TGTGCCAGCAGCGACCGGGACAGGGAATGGGGGAGCTCCTACGAGCAGTACTTC | CASSDRDREWGSSYEQYF
TRBJ2-3 | NA | NA | TRBV5-4 | TGTGCCAGCAGCTCGGCCATCAGGGGAAGCACAGATACGCAGTATTTT | CASSSAIRGSTDTQYF
TRBJ1-2 | TRBD1 | NA | TRBV11-2 | TGTGCCAGCAGCCGTGGGCAGGGGGGGTACTATGGCTACACCTTC | CASSRGQGGYYGYTF
TRBJ1-2 | NA | NA | TRBV7-8 | TGTGCCAGCACCCCGACAGGAACGTCCTATGGCTACACCTTC | CASTPTGTSYGYTF
TRBJ1-3 | NA | NA | TRBV5-6 | TGTGCCAGCAGCTTTGGCTCTGGAAACACCATATATTTT | CASSFGSGNTIYF
TRBJ2-5 | NA | NA | TRBV2 | TGTGCCAGCAGTTTAGTGGTTCAAGAGACCCAGTACTTC | CASSLVVQETQYF
TRBJ1-6 | NA | few | TRBV5-1 | TGCGCCAGCAGCGCGGGGACCTATAATTCACCCCTCCACTTT | CASSAGTYNSPLHF
TRBJ1-2 | TRBD1 | NA | TRBV4-1 | TGCGCCAGCAGCCAATCGAGACAGGGAACAAACTATGGCTACACCTTC | CASSQSRQGTNYGYTF
TRBJ1-1 | NA | once | TRBV5-5 | TGTGCCAGCAGCTTCGGGGCAGGTGGGGCTTTCTTT | CASSFGAGGAFF
TRBJ2-7 | TRBD1 | NA | TRBV11-2 | TGTGCCAGCTCGTCGGGACAGGGTAGTAGATACGAGCAGTACTTC | CASSSGQGSRYEQYF
TRBJ2-2 | TRBD1 | NA | TRBV5-6 | TGTGCCAGCAGCATAAGGGACAGGGGAACAGATTCGAACACCGGGGAGCTGTTTTTT | CASSIRDRGTDSNTGELFF